These 27 T cell receptor beta chains were all obtained from the same sample, sequenced in a study of T cells in Graves' hyperthyroidism and ophthalmopathy. Authors of the study amplified TCR beta CDR3 regions from RNA transcripts. Initially, a first-round RT-PCR of the TCR CDR3 employed the HTBI primer set. MiXCR was run by TCRdb on the multiplex PCR reads, yielding one entry per CDR3 protein. The table includes more than 500,000 distinct CDR3 sequences, 12% to 15% detected once. The source material was blood. The receptors were gathered from a woman aged 40 to 55 with Graves' hyperthyroidism.

This clonotype was recorded many times. V is TRBV5-1 and J is TRBJ2-3; D unclear. The CDR3 is 15 amino acids. Trimming pared 0 bases from V and 5 bases from J, leaving 13 bases between. Per germline, CDR1 SGHRS and CDR2 YFSETQ. CDR3 nucleotide sequence: TGCGCCAGCAGCTTGGGATCTTCTATTGGAGATACGCAGTATTTT. This encodes CASSLGSSIGDTQYF.

The chain couples TRBV7-3 to TRBJ2-5; maybe TRBD2 (5 bases). The CDR3 runs to 15 residues. Germline CDR1 and CDR2: SGHTA and FQGTGA. The germline V and J ends were trimmed by 5 bases and 5 bases, with 18 bases remaining between them. This CDR3 reads CASSIGGLPSETQYF. CDR3 bases: TGTGCCAGCAGCATTGGCGGACTGCCTTCGGAGACCCAGTACTTC.

The chain combines TRBV6-2 or TRBV6-3 with TRBJ2-1; D is unresolved. Germline V gene sequence: CDR1 MNHEY, CDR2 SVGEGT. The CDR3 is 11 amino acids. Trimming shortened V by 1 base and J by 9 bases, and 4 bases separated the two germline ends. CDR3 protein: CASSYFGEQFF. The CDR3 DNA is TGTGCCAGCAGTTACTTCGGTGAGCAGTTCTTC.

This clonotype was detected a few times. The chain is built from TRBV4-2 and TRBJ2-5; 8 bases align to TRBD2. CDR1 is LGHNA and CDR2 is YNFKEQ in the germline V gene. V lost 0 bases, J lost 1 base, and 7 bases stayed unmatched. The CDR3 length is 17 residues. The CDR3 spells CASSQDFTSGLQETQYF. CDR3 sequence (DNA): TGTGCCAGCAGCCAAGATTTCACTAGCGGTCTCCAAGAGACCCAGTACTTC.

In its sample, this clonotype was seen many times. The chain has TRBV30 and TRBJ1-5; D is uncertain. The CDR3 contains 16 residues. Trimming removed 0 bases at V and 0 bases at J, with 12 bases between. CDR1 and CDR2 (germline): GTSNPN, SVGIG (reference sequence). CDR3 bases: TGTGCCTGGAGTGTGGAAGATCTTTTTAGCAATCAGCCCCAGCATTTT. This encodes CAWSVEDLFSNQPQHF.

Concerning this clonotype itself: One junction end disagrees with the germline gene, perhaps due to a read error. The CDR3 protein is CASSPGLAGSCEQYF. DNA for the CDR3: TGTGCCAGCAGCCCGGGACTAGCGGGATCCTGCGAGCAGTACTTC. The rearrangement uses TRBV9 and TRBJ2-7; the match to TRBD2 covers 13 bases. Germline assignment: CDR1 SGDLS and CDR2 YYNGEE. The length of the CDR3 is 15 residues. Variable domain in full (rest from reference TRBV9 and TRBJ2-7): DSGVTQTPKHLITATGQRVTLRCSPRSGDLSVYWYQQSLDQGLQFLIQYYNGEERAKGNILERFSAQQFPDLHSELNLSSLELGDSALYFCASSPGLAGSCEQYFGPGTRLTVT.

The V and J genes are TRBV14 and TRBJ2-4; TRBD1 matches at 7 bases. Germline V gives CDR1 SGHDN, CDR2 FVKESK. The V and J ends lost 4 bases and 1 base, in that order; junction bases with no gene match: 10. The CDR3 consists of 17 residues. CDR3 loop: CASSLTTGPLAKNIQYF. CDR3 nucleotides: TGTGCCAGCAGCCTAACGACAGGGCCCCTCGCCAAAAACATTCAGTACTTC.

There are a few counts of this clonotype. This rearrangement joins TRBV20-1 to TRBJ1-4; D is unclear. The CDR3 consists of 13 residues. Germline-derived CDR1 and CDR2 are DFQATT and SNEGSKA (reference sequence). V lost 5 bases and J lost 3, with 10 bases in between. CDR3 in amino acids: CSAPVFANEKLFF. CDR3 nucleotides: TGCAGTGCTCCCGTTTTCGCTAATGAAAAACTGTTTTTT.

This clonotype was counted ten times or more. The chain combines TRBV20-1 with TRBJ2-3; a possible D gene is TRBD1 (6 bases). From germline, CDR1 is DFQATT and CDR2 SNEGSKA (reference sequence). The V end lost 5 bases, the J end lost 0 bases, and 12 bases lay between the germline ends. The CDR3 is made up of 14 amino acids. CDR3 sequence (DNA): TGCAGTGCTGTCCGGACAGCGAGCACAGATACGCAGTATTTT. Translating gives CSAVRTASTDTQYF.

This clonotype was observed many times. The rearrangement joins TRBV10-3 to TRBJ1-1, with D tentatively TRBD1 (5 bases). Trimming pared 0 bases from V and 3 bases from J, leaving 11 bases between. This CDR3 has 15 residues. The germline CDR1 and CDR2 sequences are ENHRY and SYGVKD. The CDR3 region is CAISESGGWYTEAFF. DNA of the CDR3: TGTGCCATCAGTGAGTCTGGGGGGTGGTACACTGAAGCTTTCTTT.

This clonotype was seen repeatedly, ten times or more. CDR3 protein: CASSKGGVDTQYF. CDR3 DNA: TGTGCCAGCAGCAAAGGTGGGGTAGATACGCAGTATTTT. This chain joins TRBV7-9 and TRBJ2-3; D uncertain. The CDR3 is 13 residues long. CDR1 SEHNR and CDR2 FQNEAQ come from the germline V gene (reference sequence). Trimming took off 5 bases at V and 5 bases at J, with 11 bases between the two ends.

CDR3 sequence: CASSMRGTASYEQYF. DNA for the CDR3: TGTGCCAGCAGCATGCGTGGGACAGCTTCCTACGAGCAGTACTTC. This chain joins TRBV28 and TRBJ2-7, with 7 positions matching TRBD1. This CDR3 spans 15 amino acids. J gave up 1 base and V 6 bases, and 9 bases lay outside the gene matches. Per the germline V gene, CDR1 is MDHEN and CDR2 is SYDVKM.

This clonotype was seen ten or more times. The chain carries TRBV29-1 and TRBJ1-1, with a tentative D call TRBD1 (5 bases). Germline V gene sequence: CDR1 SQVTM, CDR2 ANQGSEA. CDR3 length equals 11 residues. Trimming stripped 5 bases from V and 6 bases from J, with 10 bases between. The CDR3 protein is CSVQGGAEAFF. CDR3 coding DNA: TGCAGCGTTCAAGGAGGGGCTGAAGCTTTCTTT.

V usage is TRBV6-2 or TRBV6-3 and J usage is TRBJ2-7, with 9 bases aligning to TRBD2. V lost 0 bases and J lost 3; bases outside the gene matches: 0. The CDR3 runs 14 residues. The V gene's germline CDR1 is MNHEY and CDR2 SVGEGT. CDR3 DNA sequence: TGTGCCAGCAGTTACTCGCGGGGGGGCTACGAGCAGTACTTC. Residues: CASSYSRGGYEQYF.

As to this clonotype: A read error may be the cause here, since a much bigger clone is one base away. The rearrangement joins TRBV28 to TRBJ2-6; TRBD1 is a possible D gene (5 bases). The CDR3 has 16 residues. Germline-derived CDR1 and CDR2 are MDHEN and SYDVKM. Trimming shortened V by 8 bases and J by 0 bases, and 14 bases separated the two germline ends. Here the CDR3 reads CASGTLQGSGANVLTF. Written as DNA, the CDR3 is TGTGCCAGCGGTACCTTGCAGGGCTCTGGGGCCAACGTCCTGACTTTC.

This clonotype showed up just a few times. The genes are TRBV7-8 and TRBJ2-7; 10 bases map to TRBD2. Germline CDR1 and CDR2: SGHVS and FQNEAQ. The CDR3 consists of 15 residues. V trimming: 8 bases; J trimming: 6 bases; junction bases outside the gene matches: 13. DNA of the CDR3: TGTGCCAGCTGGTTAACTAGCGGGAACTCCGGCGAGCAGTACTTC. Protein: CASWLTSGNSGEQYF.

This clonotype has only a few counts. The limits of the CDR3 on the DNA are not certain, so only TCRdb's listed CDR3 is given. The rearrangement uses TRBV12-3 or TRBV12-4 and TRBJ1-6; the listed D gene, TRBD1, was not tested against the DNA. Termini included, the CDR3 measures 21 amino acids. The CDR3 loop is CASSPGGEQYFGPGYNSPLHF.

Regarding this clonotype: Possible read error: a much larger clone is one base away. The rearrangement joins TRBV6-2 or TRBV6-3 to TRBJ1-2; 7 positions match TRBD1. The germline CDR1 and CDR2 sequences are MNHEY and SVGEGT. V lost 5 bases to trimming and J lost 10 bases; unmatched junction nucleotides: 10. The CDR3 loop spans 13 amino acids. The CDR3 sequence is CASSGQDSRDYTF. DNA of the CDR3: TGTGCCAGCAGTGGACAGGATTCTAGAGACTACACCTTC.

As concerns this clonotype: A read error may be the cause here, since a much bigger clone is one base away. J is TRBJ2-1 and V is TRBV20-1; TRBD2 matches 9 bases. This CDR3 region has 17 residues. The ends lost 0 bases at V and 5 bases at J; junction bases unmatched: 11. The germline V gene has CDR1 DFQATT and CDR2 SNEGSKA (reference sequence). CDR3 sequence: CSARDRLAGHSHNEQFF. The DNA of the CDR3 is TGCAGTGCTAGAGATCGGCTAGCGGGACATTCTCACAATGAGCAGTTCTTC.

In its sample, this clonotype was seen a few times. This sequence may be a read error, since a much larger clone differs from it by one base. J is TRBJ2-3 and V is TRBV2; the D is unclear. CDR3 size: 14 residues. Trimming left V 11 bases short and J 2 bases short, with 17 bases between. Germline V gene data show CDR1 as SNHLY and CDR2 as FYNNEI. The chain's CDR3 is CARKTAGVTDTQYF. CDR3 sequence (DNA): TGTGCCCGCAAAACCGCAGGCGTCACAGATACGCAGTATTTT.

A few counts support this clonotype. This chain connects TRBV6-1 to TRBJ2-3; D tentatively reads TRBD1 or TRBD2 (5 bases each). Trimming took 6 bases from V and 6 from J, leaving 22 bases between them. This CDR3 spans 16 amino acids. Germline CDR1 reads MNHNS; CDR2 reads SASEGT. CDR3 nucleotide sequence: TGTGCCAGCAGCCCCAACGAGGGGCCGCGGGCTGATACGCAGTATTTT. Translated: CASSPNEGPRADTQYF.

The sample holds many counts of this clonotype. The chain couples TRBV7-2 to TRBJ2-1, with D perhaps given as TRBD1 or TRBD2 (5 bases each). Between the trimmed V and J ends, which lost 6 bases and 4 bases, there was a span of 16 bases. Germline V gives CDR1 SGHTA, CDR2 FQGNSA. This CDR3 is 15 amino acids long. CDR3 amino acids: CASRTGTSGYNEQFF. CDR3 nucleotide sequence: TGTGCCAGCAGAACCGGGACCTCCGGGTACAATGAGCAGTTCTTC.

This clonotype has a count of ten or more. This chain uses TRBV2 with TRBJ2-3; 8 bases fit TRBD2. Looked up from germline, CDR1 is SNHLY and CDR2 is FYNNEI. The CDR3 runs 17 residues. Germline trimming cut 8 bases from V and 3 bases from J; bases unmatched to any gene: 16. CDR3 DNA: TGTGCCAGCGGCCTGACGGGAGGGTATTTCGGGACAGATACGCAGTATTTT. Residues: CASGLTGGYFGTDTQYF.

The V and J genes are TRBV20-1 and TRBJ2-7; 9 nucleotides agree with TRBD1. The CDR3 loop spans 13 amino acids. The V gene end was trimmed by 6 bases and the J gene end by 6 bases; junction bases not matched to a gene: 9. CDR1 is DFQATT, CDR2 SNEGSKA, per germline (reference sequence). CDR3: CSADGTGRLEQYF. CDR3 bases: TGCAGTGCCGACGGGACAGGGCGTCTCGAGCAGTACTTC.

The table lists this clonotype with many counts. V and J are TRBV29-1 and TRBJ1-1; 7 bases match TRBD1. Germline CDR1 reads SQVTM; CDR2 reads ANQGSEA. CDR3 length: 13 residues. The V and J ends lost 4 bases and 5 bases, in that order; junction bases with no gene match: 7. As DNA, the CDR3 is TGCAGCGTTGCGAAATCAGGGGGAACTGAAGCTTTCTTT. It encodes CSVAKSGGTEAFF. Full variable domain (rest looked up from reference TRBV29-1 and TRBJ1-1): SAVISQKPSRDICQRGTSLTIQCQVDSQVTMMFWYRQQPGQSLTLIATANQGSEATYESGFVIDKFPISRPNLTFSTLTVSNMSPEDSSIYLCSVAKSGGTEAFFGQGTRLTVV.

This clonotype was seen ten or more times. J is TRBJ1-6 and V is TRBV7-2, with 12 bases matching TRBD1. V shed 3 bases and J 10 bases; nucleotides not matched to a gene: 4. The CDR3 is made up of 15 amino acids. Germline V gene sequence: CDR1 SGHTA, CDR2 FQGNSA. The CDR3 sequence: CASSFGTGGRSPLHF. The CDR3 region has the DNA TGTGCCAGCAGCTTCGGGACAGGGGGCCGCTCACCCCTCCACTTT.

This sequence joins TRBV30 and TRBJ2-1; either TRBD1 or TRBD2 may supply D (5 bases each). This CDR3 region has 14 residues. V lost 1 base, J lost 6 bases, and 13 bases lay in between. The germline CDR1 and CDR2 sequences are GTSNPN and SVGIG (reference sequence). The CDR3 loop is CAWSGGSQGNEQFF. The CDR3 DNA reads TGTGCCTGGAGTGGAGGGAGCCAGGGCAATGAGCAGTTCTTC.